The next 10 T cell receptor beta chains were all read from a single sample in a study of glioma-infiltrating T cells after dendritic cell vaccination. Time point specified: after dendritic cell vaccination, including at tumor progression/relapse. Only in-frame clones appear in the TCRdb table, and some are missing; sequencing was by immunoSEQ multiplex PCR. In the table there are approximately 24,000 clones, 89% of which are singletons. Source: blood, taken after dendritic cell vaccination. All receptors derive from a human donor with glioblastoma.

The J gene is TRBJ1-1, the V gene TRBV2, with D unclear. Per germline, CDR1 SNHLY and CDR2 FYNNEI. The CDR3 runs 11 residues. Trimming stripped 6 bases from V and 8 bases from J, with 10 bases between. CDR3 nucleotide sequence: TGTGCCAGCAGCCTCCTCAGGGAAGCTTTCTTT. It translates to CASSLLREAFF.

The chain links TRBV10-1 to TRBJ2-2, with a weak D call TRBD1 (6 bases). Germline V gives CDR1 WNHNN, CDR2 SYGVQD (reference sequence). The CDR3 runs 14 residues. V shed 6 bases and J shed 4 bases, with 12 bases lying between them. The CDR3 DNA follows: TGCGCCAGCAGCGATACAGGGCTCACCGGGGAGCTGTTTTTT. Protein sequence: CASSDTGLTGELFF.

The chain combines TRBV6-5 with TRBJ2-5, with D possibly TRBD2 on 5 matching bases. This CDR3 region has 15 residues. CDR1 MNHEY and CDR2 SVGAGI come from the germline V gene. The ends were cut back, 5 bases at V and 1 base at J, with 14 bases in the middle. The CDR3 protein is CASSQTLGGQETQYF. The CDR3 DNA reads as TGTGCCAGCAGTCAAACCCTAGGAGGCCAAGAGACCCAGTACTTC.

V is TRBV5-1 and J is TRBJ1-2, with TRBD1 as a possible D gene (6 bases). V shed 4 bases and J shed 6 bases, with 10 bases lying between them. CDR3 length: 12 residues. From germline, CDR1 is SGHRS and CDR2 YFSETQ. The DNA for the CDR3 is TGCGCCAGCAGCCCTACAGGGAATGGCTACACCTTC. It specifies CASSPTGNGYTF. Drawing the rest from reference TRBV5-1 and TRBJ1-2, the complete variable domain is KAGVTQTPRYLIKTRGQQVTLSCSPISGHRSVSWYQQTPGQGLQFLFEYFSETQRNKGNFPGRFSGRQFSNSRSEMNVSTLELGDSALYLCASSPTGNGYTFGSGTRLTVV.

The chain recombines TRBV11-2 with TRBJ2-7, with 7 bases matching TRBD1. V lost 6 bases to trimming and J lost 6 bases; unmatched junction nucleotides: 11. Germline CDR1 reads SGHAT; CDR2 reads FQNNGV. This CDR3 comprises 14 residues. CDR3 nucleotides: TGTGCCAGCAGTTATAACCCGGGACAGACCGAGCAGTACTTC. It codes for CASSYNPGQTEQYF.

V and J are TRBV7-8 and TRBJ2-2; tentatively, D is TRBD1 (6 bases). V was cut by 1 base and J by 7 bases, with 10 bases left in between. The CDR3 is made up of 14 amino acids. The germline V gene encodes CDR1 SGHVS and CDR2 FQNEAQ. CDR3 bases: TGTGCCAGCAGCTTAGACAGGGTCGGCGGGGAGCTGTTTTTT. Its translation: CASSLDRVGGELFF.

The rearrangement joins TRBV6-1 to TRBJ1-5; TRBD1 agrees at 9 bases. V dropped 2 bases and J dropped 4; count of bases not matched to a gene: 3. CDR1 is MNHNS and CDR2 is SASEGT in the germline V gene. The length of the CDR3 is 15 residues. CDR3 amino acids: CASSESGTGNQPQHF. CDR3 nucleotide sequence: TGTGCCAGCAGTGAATCGGGGACAGGGAATCAGCCCCAGCATTTT.

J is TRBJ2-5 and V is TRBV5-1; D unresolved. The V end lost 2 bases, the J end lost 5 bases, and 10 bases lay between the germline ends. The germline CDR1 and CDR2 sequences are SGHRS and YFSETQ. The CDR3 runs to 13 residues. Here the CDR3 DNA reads TGCGCCAGCAGCTTTGAGGTCTGGGAGACCCAGTACTTC. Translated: CASSFEVWETQYF.

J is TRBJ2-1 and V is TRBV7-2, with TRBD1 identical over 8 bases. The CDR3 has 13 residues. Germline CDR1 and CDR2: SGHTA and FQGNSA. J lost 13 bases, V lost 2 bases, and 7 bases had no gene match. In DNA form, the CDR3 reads TGTGCCAGCAGCTTAAGGAGACAGGGGAACCAGTTCTTC. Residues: CASSLRRQGNQFF.

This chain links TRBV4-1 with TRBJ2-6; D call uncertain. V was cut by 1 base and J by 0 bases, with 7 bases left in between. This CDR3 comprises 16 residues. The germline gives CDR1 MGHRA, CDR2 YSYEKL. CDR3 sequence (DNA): TGCGCCAGCAGCCAAGTAACGAGCTCTGGGGCCAACGTCCTGACTTTC. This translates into CASSQVTSSGANVLTF.